This TCR beta chain was captured by sequencing in a study of blood T cell repertoires in COVID-19. Background on the study: The cDNA or gDNA used as material had been derived from T cells, B-cell-depleted T cells, or PBMCs.

Germline V gene sequence: CDR1 SNHLY, CDR2 FYNNEI. The CDR3 has 13 residues. With V trimmed by 6 bases and J by 5 bases, 7 bases remained unmatched. In the study's own analysis: Amplified reference gene primers provided the basis for estimating nucleated cell counts. Only in-frame clones appear in the TCRdb table, and some are missing; sequencing was by immunoSEQ multiplex PCR. V and J calls and clone size come straight from that table; D and trimming were deduced from the DNA. In the table there are roughly 200,000 clones, around four fifths of which are singletons. The count of this clone is one. The chain joins TRBV2 to TRBJ2-7; 7 bases agree with TRBD2. Specimen: peripheral blood. This clonotype was sampled from a human donor in a cohort sampled during active COVID-19. The CDR3 sequence is CASRGGRRNEQYF. The CDR3 region has the DNA TGTGCCAGCAGAGGCGGGAGAAGGAACGAGCAGTACTTC.